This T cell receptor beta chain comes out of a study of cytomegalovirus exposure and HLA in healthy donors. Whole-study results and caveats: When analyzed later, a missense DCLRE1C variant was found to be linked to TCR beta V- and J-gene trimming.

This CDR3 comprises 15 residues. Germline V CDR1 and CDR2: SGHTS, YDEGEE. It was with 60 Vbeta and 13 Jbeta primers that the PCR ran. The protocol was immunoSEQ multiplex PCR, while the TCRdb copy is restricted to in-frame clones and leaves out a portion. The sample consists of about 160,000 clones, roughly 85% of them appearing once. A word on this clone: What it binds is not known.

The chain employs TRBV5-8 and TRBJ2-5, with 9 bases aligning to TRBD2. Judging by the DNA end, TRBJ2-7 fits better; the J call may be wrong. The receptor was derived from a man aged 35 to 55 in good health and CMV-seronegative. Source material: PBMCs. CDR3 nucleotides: TGTGCCAGCAGCTTGGGGCCTAGCGGGATCTACGAGCAGTACTTC. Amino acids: CASSLGPSGIYEQYF.